The clone carrying this TCR beta chain is a singleton in its sample. The sample originates from a study of blood T cell repertoires in COVID-19. Study-level background: The study drew acute and convalescent COVID-19 samples from the United States, Italy and Spain.

In the original analysis: Reference gene primer amplification yielded estimated nucleated cell counts. The protocol was immunoSEQ multiplex PCR, while the TCRdb copy is restricted to in-frame clones and leaves out a portion. The V and J calls and clone size were taken over from that table, and D and trimming were inferred from the DNA. The sample lists 260,000 or so clones, approximately 84% occurring once. J was trimmed by 0 bases and V by 3 bases; bases with no gene match: 3. Germline CDR1 and CDR2: KGHSH and LQKENI. The CDR3 covers 15 residues. Sequenced input: peripheral blood. The chain carries TRBV18 and TRBJ2-3, with TRBD2 matching over 7 bases. This clonotype was obtained from a human donor in a cohort sampled during active COVID-19. The CDR3 DNA follows: TGTGCCAGCTCACCGGCTAGCGGAAGCACAGATACGCAGTATTTT. Protein: CASSPASGSTDTQYF.